The clone carrying this T cell receptor (beta chain) was seen a handful of times. The antigen remains unidentified. V lost 0 bases to trimming and J lost 4 bases, with 10 bases between them. Looked up from germline, CDR1 is SGHNT and CDR2 is YYREEE (reference sequence). This CDR3 has 14 amino acids. The sample is drawn from a study of metastatic and nonmetastatic thyroid tumors. Via MiXCR, TCRdb re-called the PCR reads. The table has 40,000 to 45,000 clones, 3% to 3.5% seen once. Study-wide points: Significantly greater TCR beta diversity was reportedly found in malignant thyroid tumors than in benign nodules (in blood and tumor).

All patients reached thyroid surgery having received no treatment beforehand. This sequence was found in a female donor with papillary thyroid cancer or a benign thyroid nodule (not recorded which). Some clones in this sample may be carry-over from other donors' samples. This sequence joins TRBV5-4 and TRBJ2-5; D perhaps matches TRBD2 (7 bases). The sample taken for sequencing was blood. CDR3 residues: CASSLGGGAETQYF. The CDR3 bases are TGTGCCAGCAGCTTGGGGGGGGGGGCAGAGACCCAGTACTTC.